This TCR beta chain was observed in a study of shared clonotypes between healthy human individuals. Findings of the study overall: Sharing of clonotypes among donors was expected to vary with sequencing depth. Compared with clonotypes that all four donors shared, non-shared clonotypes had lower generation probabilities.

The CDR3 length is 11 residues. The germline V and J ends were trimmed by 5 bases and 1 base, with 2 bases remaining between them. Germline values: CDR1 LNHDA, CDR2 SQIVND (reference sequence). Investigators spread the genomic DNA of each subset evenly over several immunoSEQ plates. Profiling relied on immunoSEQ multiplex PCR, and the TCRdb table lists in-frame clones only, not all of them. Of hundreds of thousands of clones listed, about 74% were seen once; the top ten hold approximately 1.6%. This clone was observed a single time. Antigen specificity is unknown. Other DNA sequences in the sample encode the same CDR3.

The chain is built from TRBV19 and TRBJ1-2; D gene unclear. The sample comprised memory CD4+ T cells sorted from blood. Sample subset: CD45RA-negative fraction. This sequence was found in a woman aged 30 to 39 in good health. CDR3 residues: CASSLNYGYTF. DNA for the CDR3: TGTGCCAGTAGTCTTAACTATGGCTACACCTTC.